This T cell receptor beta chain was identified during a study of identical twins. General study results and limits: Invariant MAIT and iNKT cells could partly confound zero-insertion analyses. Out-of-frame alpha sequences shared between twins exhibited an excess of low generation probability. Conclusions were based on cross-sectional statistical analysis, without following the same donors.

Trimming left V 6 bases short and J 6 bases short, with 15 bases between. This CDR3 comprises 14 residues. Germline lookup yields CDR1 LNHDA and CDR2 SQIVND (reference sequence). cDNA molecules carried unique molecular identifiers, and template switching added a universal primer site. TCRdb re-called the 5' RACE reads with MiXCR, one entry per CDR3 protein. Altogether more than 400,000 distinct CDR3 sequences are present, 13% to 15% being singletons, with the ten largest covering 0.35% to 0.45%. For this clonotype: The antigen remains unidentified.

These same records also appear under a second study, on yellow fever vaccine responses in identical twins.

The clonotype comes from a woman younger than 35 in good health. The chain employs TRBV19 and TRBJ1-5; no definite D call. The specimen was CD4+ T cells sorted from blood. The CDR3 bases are TGTGCCAGTAGCACCACGGGGAGCGCTCAGCCCCAGCATTTT. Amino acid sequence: CASSTTGSAQPQHF.